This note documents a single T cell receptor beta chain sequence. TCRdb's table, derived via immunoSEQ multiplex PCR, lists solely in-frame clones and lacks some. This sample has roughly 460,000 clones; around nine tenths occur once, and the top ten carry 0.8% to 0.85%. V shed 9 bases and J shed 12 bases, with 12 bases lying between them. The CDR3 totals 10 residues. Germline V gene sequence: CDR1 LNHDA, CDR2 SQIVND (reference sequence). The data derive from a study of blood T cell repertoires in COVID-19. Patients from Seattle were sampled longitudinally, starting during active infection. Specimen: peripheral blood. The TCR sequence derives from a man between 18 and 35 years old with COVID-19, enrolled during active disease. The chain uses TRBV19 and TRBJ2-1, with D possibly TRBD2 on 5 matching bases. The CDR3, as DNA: TGTGCCAGGTTACACCGGGGGCAGTTCTTC. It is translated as CARLHRGQFF.